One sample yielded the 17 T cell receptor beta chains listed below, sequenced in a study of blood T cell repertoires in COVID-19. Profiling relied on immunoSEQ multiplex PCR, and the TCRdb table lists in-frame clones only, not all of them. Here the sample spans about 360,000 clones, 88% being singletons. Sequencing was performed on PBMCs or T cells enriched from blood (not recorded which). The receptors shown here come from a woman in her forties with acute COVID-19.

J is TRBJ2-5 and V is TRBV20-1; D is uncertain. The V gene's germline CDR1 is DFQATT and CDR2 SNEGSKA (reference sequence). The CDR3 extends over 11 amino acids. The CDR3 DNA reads TGCAGGGCGCGGCTCCCCGAGACCCAGTACTTC. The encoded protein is CRARLPETQYF.

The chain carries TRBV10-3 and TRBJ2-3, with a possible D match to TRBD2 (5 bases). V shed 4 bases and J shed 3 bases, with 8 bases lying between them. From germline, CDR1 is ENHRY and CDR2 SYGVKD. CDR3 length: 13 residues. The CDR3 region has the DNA TGTGCCATCAGTGGACGGGAAACAGATACGCAGTATTTT. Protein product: CAISGRETDTQYF.

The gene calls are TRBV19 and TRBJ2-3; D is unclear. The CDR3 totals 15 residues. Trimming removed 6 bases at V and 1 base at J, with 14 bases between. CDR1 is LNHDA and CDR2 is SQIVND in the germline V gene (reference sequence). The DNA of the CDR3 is TGTGCCAGTAGGCCCATAGTTGAGGGCACAGATACGCAGTATTTT. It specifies CASRPIVEGTDTQYF.

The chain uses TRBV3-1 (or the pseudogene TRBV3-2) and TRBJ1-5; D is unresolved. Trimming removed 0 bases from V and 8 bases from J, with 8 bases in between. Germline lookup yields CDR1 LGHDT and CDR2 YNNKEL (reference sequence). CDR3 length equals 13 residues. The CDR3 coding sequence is TGTGCCAGCAGCCAAGAACGGGGAAAGCCCCAGCATTTT. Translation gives CASSQERGKPQHF.

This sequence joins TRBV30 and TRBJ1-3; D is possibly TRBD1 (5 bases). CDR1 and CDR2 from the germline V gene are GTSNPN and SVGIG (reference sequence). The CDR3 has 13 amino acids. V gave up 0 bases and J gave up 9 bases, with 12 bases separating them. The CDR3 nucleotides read TGTGCCTGGAGTGTGTCGGCGGGGGGCACCATATATTTT. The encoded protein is CAWSVSAGGTIYF.

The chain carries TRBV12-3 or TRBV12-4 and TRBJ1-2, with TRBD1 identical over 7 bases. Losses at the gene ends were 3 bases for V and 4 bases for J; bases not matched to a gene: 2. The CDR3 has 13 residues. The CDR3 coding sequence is TGTGCCAGCAGTTTGACAGGGCTCTATGGCTACACCTTC. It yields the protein CASSLTGLYGYTF.

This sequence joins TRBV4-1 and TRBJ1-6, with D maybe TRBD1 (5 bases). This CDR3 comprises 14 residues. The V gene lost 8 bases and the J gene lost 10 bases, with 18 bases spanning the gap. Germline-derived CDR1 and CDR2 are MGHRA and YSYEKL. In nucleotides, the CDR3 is TGCGCCAGCCGGGGGTTACTGGTGGGGTCACCCCTCCACTTT. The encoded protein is CASRGLLVGSPLHF.

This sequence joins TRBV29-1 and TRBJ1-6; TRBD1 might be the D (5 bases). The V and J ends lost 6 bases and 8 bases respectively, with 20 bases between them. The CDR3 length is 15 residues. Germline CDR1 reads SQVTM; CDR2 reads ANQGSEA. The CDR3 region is CSVRRDFRDDSPLHF. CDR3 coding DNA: TGCAGCGTGCGCCGGGACTTCCGAGACGATTCACCCCTCCACTTT.

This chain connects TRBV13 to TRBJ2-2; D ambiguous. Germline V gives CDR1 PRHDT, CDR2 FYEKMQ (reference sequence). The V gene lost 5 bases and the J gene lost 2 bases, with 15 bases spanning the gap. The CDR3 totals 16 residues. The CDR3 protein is CASSLERHSNTGELFF. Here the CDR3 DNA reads TGTGCCAGCAGCCTCGAGCGCCATAGTAACACCGGGGAGCTGTTTTTT. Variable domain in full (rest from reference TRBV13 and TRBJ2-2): AAGVIQSPRHLIKEKRETATLKCYPIPRHDTVYWYQQGPGQDPQFLISFYEKMQSDKGSIPDRFSAQQFSDYHSELNMSSLELGDSALYFCASSLERHSNTGELFFGEGSRLTVL.

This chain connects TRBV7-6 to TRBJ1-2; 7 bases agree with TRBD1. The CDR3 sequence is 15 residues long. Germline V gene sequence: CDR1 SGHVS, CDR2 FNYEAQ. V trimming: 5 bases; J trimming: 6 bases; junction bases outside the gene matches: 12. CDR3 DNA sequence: TGTGCCAGCAGCGAGGAATTGACAGGGATCAATGGCTACACCTTC. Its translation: CASSEELTGINGYTF.

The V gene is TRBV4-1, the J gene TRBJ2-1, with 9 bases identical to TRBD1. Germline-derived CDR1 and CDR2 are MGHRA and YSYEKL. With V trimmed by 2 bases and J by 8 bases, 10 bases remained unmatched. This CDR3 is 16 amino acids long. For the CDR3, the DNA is TGCGCCAGCAGCCAACGTCCGGGACAGGGTTTACATGAGCAGTTCTTC. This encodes CASSQRPGQGLHEQFF.

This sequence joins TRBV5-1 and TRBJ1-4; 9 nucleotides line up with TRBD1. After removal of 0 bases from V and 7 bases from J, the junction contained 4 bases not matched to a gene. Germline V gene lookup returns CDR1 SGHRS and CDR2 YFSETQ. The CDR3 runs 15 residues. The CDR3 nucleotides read TGCGCCAGCAGCTTGGGGGGGACAGGGCGTGAAAAACTGTTTTTT. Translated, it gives CASSLGGTGREKLFF.

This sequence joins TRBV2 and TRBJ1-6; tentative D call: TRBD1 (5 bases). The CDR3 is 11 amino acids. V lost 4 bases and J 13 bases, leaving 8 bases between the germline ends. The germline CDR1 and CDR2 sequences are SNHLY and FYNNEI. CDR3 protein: CASSVEGPLHF. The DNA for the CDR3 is TGTGCCAGCAGTGTGGAGGGGCCCCTCCACTTT.

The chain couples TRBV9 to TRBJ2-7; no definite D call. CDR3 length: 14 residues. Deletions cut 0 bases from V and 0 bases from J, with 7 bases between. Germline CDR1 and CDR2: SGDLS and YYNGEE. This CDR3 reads CASSVAPSSYEQYF. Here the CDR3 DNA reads TGTGCCAGCAGCGTAGCCCCTAGCTCCTACGAGCAGTACTTC.

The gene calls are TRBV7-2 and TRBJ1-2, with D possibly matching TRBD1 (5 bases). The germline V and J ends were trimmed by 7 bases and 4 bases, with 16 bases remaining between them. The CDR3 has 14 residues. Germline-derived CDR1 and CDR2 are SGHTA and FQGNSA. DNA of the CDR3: TGTGCCAGCACCCTGCTTCAGGGTTTCTATGGCTACACCTTC. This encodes CASTLLQGFYGYTF.

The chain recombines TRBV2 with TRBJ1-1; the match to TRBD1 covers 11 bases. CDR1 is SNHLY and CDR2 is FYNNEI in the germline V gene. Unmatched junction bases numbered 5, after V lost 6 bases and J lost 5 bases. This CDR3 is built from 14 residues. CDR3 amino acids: CASSQDRGLTEAFF. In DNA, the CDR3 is TGTGCCAGCAGCCAGGACAGGGGGCTGACTGAAGCTTTCTTT.

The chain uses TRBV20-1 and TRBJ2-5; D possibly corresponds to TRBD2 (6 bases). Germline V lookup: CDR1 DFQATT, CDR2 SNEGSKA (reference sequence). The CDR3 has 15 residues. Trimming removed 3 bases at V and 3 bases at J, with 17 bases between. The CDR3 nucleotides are TGCAGTGCTAGTTTGCTGGGGGGAAAAAAAGAGACCCAGTACTTC. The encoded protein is CSASLLGGKKETQYF.